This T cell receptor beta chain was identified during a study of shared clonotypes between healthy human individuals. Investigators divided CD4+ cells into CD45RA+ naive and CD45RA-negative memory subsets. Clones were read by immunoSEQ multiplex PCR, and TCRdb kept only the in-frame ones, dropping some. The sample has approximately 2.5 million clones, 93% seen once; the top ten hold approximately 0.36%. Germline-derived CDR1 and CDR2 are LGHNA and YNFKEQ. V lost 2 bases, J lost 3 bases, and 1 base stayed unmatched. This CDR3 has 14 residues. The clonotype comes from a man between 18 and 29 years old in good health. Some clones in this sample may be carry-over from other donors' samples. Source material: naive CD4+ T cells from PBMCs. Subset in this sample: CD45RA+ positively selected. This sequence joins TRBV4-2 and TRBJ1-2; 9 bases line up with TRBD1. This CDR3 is CASSQRQGDYGYTF. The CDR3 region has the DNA TGTGCCAGCAGCCAAAGACAGGGGGACTATGGCTACACCTTC.